The T cell receptor (beta chain) described here comes from a study of patients and donors after allogeneic stem cell transplantation. TCRdb re-called the RT-PCR reads with MiXCR, one entry per CDR3 protein. The data show 400,000 to 450,000 distinct CDR3 sequences, with approximately 16% seen just once and roughly 7% held by the top ten. This clonotype has at least ten counts. This CDR3 has 14 amino acids. V was pared by 1 base and J by 1 base, with 7 bases between. The specimen was blood, either unsorted or a sorted T cell fraction (not recorded which). The gene calls are TRBV12-3 or TRBV12-4 and TRBJ1-1; no clear D. This TCR was sampled from a human donor who was either an allogeneic HSCT recipient or a stem cell or donor lymphocyte infusion donor (not recorded which). It is not recorded whose cells these are; they may come from a transplant donor. CDR3 nucleotide sequence: TGTGCCAGCAGTTTAGGTTGGTCGAACACTGAAGCTTTCTTT. Its translation: CASSLGWSNTEAFF.